These T cell receptor beta chains were read from a single sample in a study of blood T cell repertoires in COVID-19. Method: immunoSEQ multiplex PCR; TCRdb's copy keeps in-frame clones and lacks some. The data hold 150,000 to 200,000 clones, with around 87% observed a single time. Sample: PBMCs or T cells enriched from blood (not recorded which). The receptors were sampled from a woman aged 25-40 years who had recovered from COVID-19. Each CDR3 is given with its conserved first and last residue. The D gene is left open where the match is weak. Clone size appears in some rows only: once, few, many, or a class for an expanded clone.

>TRBV6-2/TRBV6-3|NA|TRBJ2-5|TRBD2
CASSYSPSGALTGETQYF
TGTGCCAGCAGTTACTCCCCTAGCGGGGCTCTAACAGGGGAGACCCAGTACTTC
>TRBV6-5|NA|TRBJ2-7|NA
CATFGRLYEQYF
TGTGCCACCTTCGGGAGACTCTACGAGCAGTACTTC
>TRBV5-1|NA|TRBJ1-4|NA
CASSISPGANEKLFF
TGCGCCAGCAGCATCTCCCCCGGGGCTAATGAAAAACTGTTTTTT
>TRBV9|NA|TRBJ2-2|TRBD2
CASSVTSGDTGELFF
TGTGCCAGCAGCGTGACTAGCGGAGATACCGGGGAGCTGTTTTTT
>TRBV14|NA|TRBJ2-5|NA
CASSHLQETQYF
TGTGCCAGCAGCCATCTTCAAGAGACCCAGTACTTC
>TRBV7-2|NA|TRBJ2-2|TRBD1
CASSLGVGTGLGGELFF
TGTGCCAGCAGCTTAGGCGTAGGGACAGGGTTGGGCGGGGAGCTGTTTTTT
>TRBV5-6|NA|TRBJ2-1|TRBD2
CASSPWTSSYNEQFF
TGTGCCAGCAGCCCCTGGACTAGCAGCTACAATGAGCAGTTCTTC
>TRBV2|NA|TRBJ2-4|TRBD2
CASSVQRERDF
TGTGCCAGCAGTGTACAGCGGGAGCGGGACTTC
>TRBV18|once|TRBJ1-1|NA
CASSLSGQNTEAFF
TGTGCCAGCTCACTCTCGGGACAGAACACTGAAGCTTTCTTT
>TRBV6-2/TRBV6-3|NA|TRBJ2-7|TRBD2
CASSSAGVLYEQYF
TGTGCCAGCAGTTCCGCGGGGGTCCTCTACGAGCAGTACTTC
>TRBV7-6|once|TRBJ2-7|TRBD2
CASSLSLADSYEQYF
TGTGCCAGCAGCTTATCACTAGCGGACTCCTACGAGCAGTACTTC
>TRBV24-1|NA|TRBJ2-3|NA
CATSDGGAPEDTQYF
TGTGCCACCAGTGACGGAGGGGCGCCTGAAGATACGCAGTATTTT
>TRBV11-2|NA|TRBJ1-5|TRBD1
CASSSGTDNQPQHF
TGTGCCAGCAGTTCCGGGACAGATAACCAGCCCCAGCATTTT
>TRBV2|NA|TRBJ2-1|TRBD2
CASTFSQGLAGSSYNEQFF
TGTGCCAGCACATTTTCTCAGGGACTAGCGGGTAGCTCCTACAATGAGCAGTTCTTC
>TRBV5-1|NA|TRBJ1-2|NA
CASSLEGSRGRYGYTF
TGCGCCAGCAGCTTGGAGGGCAGCAGGGGAAGGTATGGCTACACCTTC
>TRBV2|NA|TRBJ1-2|TRBD1
CASREWGTGYGYTF
TGTGCCAGCAGGGAATGGGGGACAGGCTATGGCTACACCTTC
>TRBV6-5|NA|TRBJ1-1|NA
CASSLAGARVAEAFF
TGTGCCAGCAGTTTAGCAGGGGCTAGGGTTGCTGAAGCTTTCTTT
>TRBV5-6|NA|TRBJ2-7|TRBD1
CASYSFRDSVPYEQYF
TGTGCCAGCTACTCATTCCGGGACAGTGTTCCCTACGAGCAGTACTTC
>TRBV11-3|NA|TRBJ2-1|NA
CASSLFRSNEQFF
TGTGCCAGCAGCTTATTCCGCAGCAATGAGCAGTTCTTC
>TRBV6-1|NA|TRBJ2-7|NA
CASSEDPGTYEQYF
TGTGCCAGCAGTGAAGATCCGGGAACCTACGAGCAGTACTTC
>TRBV4-3|NA|TRBJ1-1|NA
CASSLDRNTEAFF
TGCGCCAGCAGCCTTGACAGGAACACTGAAGCTTTCTTT
>TRBV6-5|NA|TRBJ1-2|NA
CASSYEGDYGYTF
TGTGCCAGCAGTTATGAAGGGGACTATGGCTACACCTTC
>TRBV24-1|NA|TRBJ2-5|TRBD2
CATGTSGSQETQYF
TGTGCCACAGGGACTAGCGGAAGCCAAGAGACCCAGTACTTC
>TRBV6-5|NA|TRBJ1-2|NA
CASSYSAVYGYTF
TGTGCCAGCAGTTACTCTGCAGTCTATGGCTACACCTTC
>TRBV2|NA|TRBJ2-2|TRBD2
CASKIGRESTTGELFF
TGTGCCTCCAAGATAGGGCGGGAGTCCACCACCGGGGAGCTGTTTTTT
>TRBV6-1|NA|TRBJ1-4|TRBD1
CASSDLRGLNEKLFF
TGTGCCAGCAGTGACCTCAGGGGGCTGAATGAAAAACTGTTTTTT
>TRBV11-3|NA|TRBJ1-2|NA
CASSHQRRGYTF
TGTGCCAGCAGCCACCAGAGGCGAGGCTACACCTTC
>TRBV5-1|NA|TRBJ1-2|NA
CASSLEPGLNYGYTF
TGCGCCAGCAGCTTGGAACCGGGGTTGAACTATGGCTACACCTTC
>TRBV12-3/TRBV12-4|NA|TRBJ2-1|NA
CASSRGYEFF
TGTGCCAGCAGTCGGGGTTACGAGTTCTTC
>TRBV7-9|NA|TRBJ2-1|NA
CASSGTQGTSYNEQFF
TGTGCCAGCAGCGGAACACAGGGAACCTCCTACAATGAGCAGTTCTTC
>TRBV19|once|TRBJ1-2|TRBD1
CASRETGQGAYYGYTF
TGTGCCAGCCGAGAGACAGGACAGGGGGCATACTATGGCTACACCTTC
>TRBV27|NA|TRBJ1-2|TRBD1
CASSSISGTALPPGDGYTF
TGTGCCAGCAGTTCCATTTCCGGGACAGCTCTACCCCCTGGGGATGGCTACACCTTC
>TRBV19|NA|TRBJ2-5|NA
CASSISPRETQYF
TGTGCCAGTAGTATATCTCCCCGGGAGACCCAGTACTTC
>TRBV29-1|NA|TRBJ2-2|NA
CSVLGEGITGELFF
TGCAGCGTTCTAGGGGAAGGGATCACCGGGGAGCTGTTTTTT
>TRBV28|few|TRBJ2-4|NA
CASSLRQGKAKNIQYF
TGTGCCAGCAGTCTACGGCAGGGGAAAGCCAAAAACATTCAGTACTTC
>TRBV9|NA|TRBJ1-4|NA
CASSTSVQGYEKLFF
TGTGCCAGCAGCACCTCGGTCCAGGGATATGAAAAACTGTTTTTT
>TRBV2|NA|TRBJ2-6|TRBD1
CASSTNRQGAGANVLTF
TGTGCCAGCAGCACTAACCGACAGGGAGCCGGGGCCAACGTCCTGACTTTC
>TRBV2|NA|TRBJ1-1|NA
CASRLQGLQTEAFF
TGTGCCAGCAGACTACAGGGTTTGCAAACTGAAGCTTTCTTT
>TRBV5-1|NA|TRBJ2-1|TRBD2
CASSPGLAGGLYNEQFF
TGCGCCAGCAGCCCAGGACTAGCGGGGGGACTGTACAATGAGCAGTTCTTC
>TRBV15|NA|TRBJ1-1|NA
CATSRGGNMNTEAFF
TGTGCCACCAGCCGGGGGGGGAATATGAACACTGAAGCTTTCTTT
>TRBV11-1|NA|TRBJ1-1|TRBD1
CASSLGPDRDTEAFF
TGTGCCAGCAGCTTAGGGCCCGACAGGGACACTGAAGCTTTCTTT
>TRBV7-8|once|TRBJ1-3|NA
CASSRGFGASGNTIYF
TGTGCCAGCAGCAGAGGGTTTGGGGCCTCTGGAAACACCATATATTTT
>TRBV27|few|TRBJ2-1|TRBD1
CASSQNRGPSYNEQFF
TGTGCCAGCAGCCAAAACAGGGGACCGTCCTACAATGAGCAGTTCTTC
>TRBV18|NA|TRBJ1-2|TRBD1
CASSPGQGGPSNYGYTF
TGTGCCAGCTCACCCGGACAGGGCGGACCCTCCAACTATGGCTACACCTTC
>TRBV10-3|NA|TRBJ2-5|NA
CAISESLSETQYF
TGTGCCATCAGTGAGTCGCTCAGTGAGACCCAGTACTTC
>TRBV29-1|NA|TRBJ1-1|TRBD1
CSVDRGRGVDTEAFF
TGCAGCGTTGACAGGGGGCGCGGGGTAGACACTGAAGCTTTCTTT
>TRBV3-1/TRBV3-2|NA|TRBJ2-2|TRBD2
CASSRELAGGPAGELFF
TGTGCCAGCAGCCGCGAACTAGCGGGGGGGCCGGCCGGGGAGCTGTTTTTT
>TRBV5-3|NA|TRBJ1-5|TRBD1
CARSFRQGAWGLYSNQPQHF
TGTGCCAGAAGCTTCCGACAGGGGGCATGGGGGCTATATAGCAATCAGCCCCAGCATTTT
>TRBV3-1/TRBV3-2|NA|TRBJ2-2|NA
CASSPDYANTGELFF
TGTGCCAGCAGCCCGGACTACGCGAACACCGGGGAGCTGTTTTTT
>TRBV30|NA|TRBJ1-1|NA
CAWDTGGTEAFF
TGTGCCTGGGATACAGGAGGGACTGAAGCTTTCTTT
>TRBV5-1|NA|TRBJ1-1|NA
CASSFRATEAFF
TGCGCCAGCAGCTTCAGGGCTACTGAAGCTTTCTTT
>TRBV6-4|once|TRBJ1-1|NA
CASRPTENTEAFF
TGTGCCAGCAGGCCAACAGAGAACACTGAAGCTTTCTTT
>TRBV5-1|NA|TRBJ2-5|NA
CASSLSTDYDHQETQYF
TGCGCCAGCAGCTTGTCGACGGACTATGATCACCAAGAGACCCAGTACTTC
>TRBV7-2|NA|TRBJ2-5|TRBD1
CASSLGDRETQYF
TGTGCCAGCAGCTTAGGGGACAGGGAGACCCAGTACTTC
>TRBV21-1|NA|TRBJ2-1|NA
CASSIDPGGEQFF
TGTGCCAGCAGCATCGACCCCGGGGGTGAGCAGTTCTTC